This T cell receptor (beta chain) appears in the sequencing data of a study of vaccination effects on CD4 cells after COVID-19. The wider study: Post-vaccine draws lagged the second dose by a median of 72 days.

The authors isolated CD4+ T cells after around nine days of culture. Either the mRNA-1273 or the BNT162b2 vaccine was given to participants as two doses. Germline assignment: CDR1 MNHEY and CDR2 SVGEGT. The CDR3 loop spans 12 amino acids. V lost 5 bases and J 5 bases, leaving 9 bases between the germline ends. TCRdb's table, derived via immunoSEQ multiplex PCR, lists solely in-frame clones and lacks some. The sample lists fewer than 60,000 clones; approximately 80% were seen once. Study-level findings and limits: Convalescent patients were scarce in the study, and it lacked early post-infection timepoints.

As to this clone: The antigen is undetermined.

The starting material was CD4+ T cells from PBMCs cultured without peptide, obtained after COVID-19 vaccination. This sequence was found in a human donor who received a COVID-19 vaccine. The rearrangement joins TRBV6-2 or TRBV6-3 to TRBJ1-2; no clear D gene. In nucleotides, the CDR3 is TGTGCCAGCAGTGAGGCAGCGTATGGCTACACCTTC. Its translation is CASSEAAYGYTF.